This paragraph reports one T cell receptor beta chain. This sample was included in a study of blood T cell repertoires in COVID-19. Sequencing used immunoSEQ multiplex PCR; TCRdb keeps in-frame clones, though not all of them. The sample has roughly 160,000 clones, around nine tenths seen once; the top ten hold roughly 2.4%. What was sequenced was peripheral blood. The clonotype originates from an elderly woman with COVID-19, enrolled during active disease.

The CDR3 sequence: CASSFVPQKIGGTEAFF. The DNA of the CDR3 is TGTGCCAGCAGCTTCGTTCCCCAGAAGATAGGGGGCACTGAAGCTTTCTTT. The rearrangement uses TRBV7-2 and TRBJ1-1; possibly TRBD1 for D (6 bases). CDR3 length equals 17 residues. Trimming pared 3 bases from V and 4 bases from J, leaving 21 bases between. Per the germline V gene, CDR1 is SGHTA and CDR2 is FQGNSA.